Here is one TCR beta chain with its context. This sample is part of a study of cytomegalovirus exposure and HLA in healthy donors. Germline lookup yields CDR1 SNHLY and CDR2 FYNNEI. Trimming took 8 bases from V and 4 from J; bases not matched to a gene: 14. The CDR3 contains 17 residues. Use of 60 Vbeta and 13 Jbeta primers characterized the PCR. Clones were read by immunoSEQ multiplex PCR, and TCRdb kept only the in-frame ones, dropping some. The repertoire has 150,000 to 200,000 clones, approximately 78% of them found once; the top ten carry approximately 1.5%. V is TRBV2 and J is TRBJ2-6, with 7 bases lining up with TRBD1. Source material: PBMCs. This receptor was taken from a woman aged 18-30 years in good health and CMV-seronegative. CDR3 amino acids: CASSRDRSTLGANVLTF. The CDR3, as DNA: TGTGCCAGCTCCCGGGACAGATCCACGCTGGGGGCCAACGTCCTGACTTTC.